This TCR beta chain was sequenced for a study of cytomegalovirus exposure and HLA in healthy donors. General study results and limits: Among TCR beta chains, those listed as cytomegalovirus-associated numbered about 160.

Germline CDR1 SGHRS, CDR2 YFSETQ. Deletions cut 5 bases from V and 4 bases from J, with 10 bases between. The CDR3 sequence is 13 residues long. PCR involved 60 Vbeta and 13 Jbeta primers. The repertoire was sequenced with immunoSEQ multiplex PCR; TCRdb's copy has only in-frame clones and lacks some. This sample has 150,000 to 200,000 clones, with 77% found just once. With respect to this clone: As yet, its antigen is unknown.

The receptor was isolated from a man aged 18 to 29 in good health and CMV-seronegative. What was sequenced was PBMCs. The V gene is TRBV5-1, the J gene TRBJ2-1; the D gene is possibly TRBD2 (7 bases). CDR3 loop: CASRGGDYNEQFF. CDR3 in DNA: TGCGCCAGCAGAGGGGGGGATTACAATGAGCAGTTCTTC.